This TCR beta chain appears in the sequencing data of a study of long-term antiretroviral therapy in people with HIV. immunoSEQ v3.0 was run at survey level. Measured with immunoSEQ multiplex PCR; TCRdb has only the in-frame clones, and not every one. The table includes 17,000 or so clones, 76% detected once. Trimming cost V 1 base and J 3 bases; bases outside gene matches: 3. CDR3 length equals 14 residues. Germline lookup yields CDR1 SGHRS and CDR2 YFSETQ. V usage is TRBV5-1 and J usage is TRBJ1-1; 7 bases are a match to TRBD1. The sample here was unsorted PBMCs, taken approximately 2.5 years before starting antiretroviral therapy. The origin of this receptor is a woman between 45 and 65 years old with HIV. The CDR3 loop is CASSLRTGYTEAFF. The CDR3 region has the DNA TGCGCCAGCAGCTTGAGGACAGGCTACACTGAAGCTTTCTTT.